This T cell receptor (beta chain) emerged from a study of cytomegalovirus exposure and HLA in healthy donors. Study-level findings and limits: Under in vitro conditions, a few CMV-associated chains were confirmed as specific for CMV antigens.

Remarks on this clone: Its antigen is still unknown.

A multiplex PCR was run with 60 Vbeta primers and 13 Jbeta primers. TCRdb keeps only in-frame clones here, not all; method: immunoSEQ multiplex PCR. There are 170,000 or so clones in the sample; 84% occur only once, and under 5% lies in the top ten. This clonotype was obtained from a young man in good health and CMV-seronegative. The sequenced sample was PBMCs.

This CDR3 is CASSNTPNYGYTF. The CDR3, as DNA: TGTGCCAGTAGCAACACACCAAACTATGGCTACACCTTC. The chain uses TRBV19 and TRBJ1-2; no clear D. Trimming took off 6 bases at V and 2 bases at J, with 10 bases between the two ends. The CDR3 is 13 residues long. CDR1 LNHDA and CDR2 SQIVND come from the germline V gene (reference sequence).